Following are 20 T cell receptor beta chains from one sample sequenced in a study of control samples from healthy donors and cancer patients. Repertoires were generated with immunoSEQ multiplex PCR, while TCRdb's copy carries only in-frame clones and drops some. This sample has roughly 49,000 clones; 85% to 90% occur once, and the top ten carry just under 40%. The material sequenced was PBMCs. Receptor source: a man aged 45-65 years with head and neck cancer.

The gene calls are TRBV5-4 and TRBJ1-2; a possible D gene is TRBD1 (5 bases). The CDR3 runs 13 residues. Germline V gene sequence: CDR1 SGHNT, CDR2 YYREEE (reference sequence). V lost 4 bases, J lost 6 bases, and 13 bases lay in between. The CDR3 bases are TGTGCCAGCAGCGGTACCGGGACTGATGGCTACACCTTC. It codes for CASSGTGTDGYTF.

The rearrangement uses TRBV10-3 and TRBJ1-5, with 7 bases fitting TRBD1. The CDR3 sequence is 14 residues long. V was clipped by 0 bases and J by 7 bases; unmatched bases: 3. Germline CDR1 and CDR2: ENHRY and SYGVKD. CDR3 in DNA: TGTGCCATCAGTGAGTCGGACAGGACCCAGCCCCAGCATTTT. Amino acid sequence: CAISESDRTQPQHF.

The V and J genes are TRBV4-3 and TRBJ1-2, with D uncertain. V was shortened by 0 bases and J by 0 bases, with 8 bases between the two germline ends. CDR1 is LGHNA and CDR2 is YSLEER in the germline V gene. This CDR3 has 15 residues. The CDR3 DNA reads TGCGCCAGCAGCCAAGATCAAAACCCTAACTATGGCTACACCTTC. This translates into CASSQDQNPNYGYTF.

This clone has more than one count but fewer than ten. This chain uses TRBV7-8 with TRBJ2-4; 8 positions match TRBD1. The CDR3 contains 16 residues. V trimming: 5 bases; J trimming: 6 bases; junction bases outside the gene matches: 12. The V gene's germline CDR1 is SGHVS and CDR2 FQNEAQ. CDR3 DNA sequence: TGTGCCAGCAGCGTCGGACAGGGTCAAACCATAAACATTCAGTACTTC. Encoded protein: CASSVGQGQTINIQYF.

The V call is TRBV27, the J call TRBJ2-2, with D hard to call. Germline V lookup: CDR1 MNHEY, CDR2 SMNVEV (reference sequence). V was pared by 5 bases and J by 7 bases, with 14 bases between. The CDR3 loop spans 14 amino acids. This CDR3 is CASSPWTASGELFF. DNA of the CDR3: TGTGCCAGCAGTCCCTGGACCGCCAGCGGGGAGCTGTTTTTT.

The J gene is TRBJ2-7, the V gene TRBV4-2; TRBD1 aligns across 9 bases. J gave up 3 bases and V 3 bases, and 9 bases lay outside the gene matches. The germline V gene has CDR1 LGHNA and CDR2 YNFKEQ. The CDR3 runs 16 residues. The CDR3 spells CASSQGDRVSNYEQYF. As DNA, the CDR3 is TGTGCCAGCAGCCAGGGGGACAGGGTGTCAAACTACGAGCAGTACTTC.

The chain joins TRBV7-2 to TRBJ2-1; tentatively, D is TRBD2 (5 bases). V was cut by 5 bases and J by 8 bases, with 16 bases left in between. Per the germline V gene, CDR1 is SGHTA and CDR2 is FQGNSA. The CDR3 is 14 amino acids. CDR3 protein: CASSLTGGPDEQFF. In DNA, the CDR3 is TGTGCCAGCAGCCTCACCGGCGGGCCCGATGAGCAGTTCTTC. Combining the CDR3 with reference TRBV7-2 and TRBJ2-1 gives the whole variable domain GAGVSQSPSNKVTEKGKDVELRCDPISGHTALYWYRQSLGQGLEFLIYFQGNSAPDKSGLPSDRFSAERTGGSVSTLTIQRTQQEDSAVYLCASSLTGGPDEQFFGPGTRLTVL.

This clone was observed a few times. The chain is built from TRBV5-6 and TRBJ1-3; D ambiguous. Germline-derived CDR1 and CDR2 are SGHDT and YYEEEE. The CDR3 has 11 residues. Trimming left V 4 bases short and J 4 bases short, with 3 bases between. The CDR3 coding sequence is TGTGCCAGCAGCAAGGGAAACACCATATATTTT. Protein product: CASSKGNTIYF.

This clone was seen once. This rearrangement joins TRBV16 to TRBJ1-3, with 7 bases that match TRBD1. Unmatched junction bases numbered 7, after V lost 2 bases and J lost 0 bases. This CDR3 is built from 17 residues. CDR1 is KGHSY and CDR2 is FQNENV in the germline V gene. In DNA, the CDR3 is TGTGCCAGCAGCCAAACGGGACAGAGTCGCTCTGGAAACACCATATATTTT. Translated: CASSQTGQSRSGNTIYF. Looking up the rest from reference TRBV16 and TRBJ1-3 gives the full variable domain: GEEVAQTPKHLVRGEGQKAKLYCAPIKGHSYVFWYQQVLKNEFKFLISFQNENVFDETGMPKERFSAKCLPNSPCSLEIQATKLEDSAVYFCASSQTGQSRSGNTIYFGEGSWLTVV.

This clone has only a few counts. The CDR3 spells CASSWGTGGGANVLTF. Written as DNA, the CDR3 is TGTGCCAGCAGCTGGGGGACAGGGGGCGGGGCCAACGTCCTGACTTTC. The chain links TRBV9 to TRBJ2-6; TRBD1 aligns across 12 bases. There are 16 residues in the CDR3. CDR1 and CDR2 from the germline V gene are SGDLS and YYNGEE. After removal of 4 bases from V and 4 bases from J, the junction contained 3 bases not matched to a gene.

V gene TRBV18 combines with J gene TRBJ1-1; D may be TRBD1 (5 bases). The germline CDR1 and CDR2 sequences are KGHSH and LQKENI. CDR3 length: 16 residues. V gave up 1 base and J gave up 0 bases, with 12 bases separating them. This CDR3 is CASSPLPGRLNTEAFF. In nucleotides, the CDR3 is TGTGCCAGCTCACCACTCCCGGGACGCTTGAACACTGAAGCTTTCTTT.

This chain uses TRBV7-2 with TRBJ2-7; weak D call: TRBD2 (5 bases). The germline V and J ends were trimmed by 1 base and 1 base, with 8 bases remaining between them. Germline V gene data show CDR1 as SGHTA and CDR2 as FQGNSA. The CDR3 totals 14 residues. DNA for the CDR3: TGTGCCAGCAGCTTAGATCGGGGATCCTACGAGCAGTACTTC. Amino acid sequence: CASSLDRGSYEQYF.

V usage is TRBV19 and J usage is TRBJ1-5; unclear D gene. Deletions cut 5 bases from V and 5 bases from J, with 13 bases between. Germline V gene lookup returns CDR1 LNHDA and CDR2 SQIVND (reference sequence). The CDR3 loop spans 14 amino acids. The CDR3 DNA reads TGTGCCAGTAGTGTCTGGGCAGGAGATCAGCCCCAGCATTTT. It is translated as CASSVWAGDQPQHF. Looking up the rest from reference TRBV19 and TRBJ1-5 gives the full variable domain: DGGITQSPKYLFRKEGQNVTLSCEQNLNHDAMYWYRQDPGQGLRLIYYSQIVNDFQKGDIAEGYSVSREKKESFPLTVTSAQKNPTAFYLCASSVWAGDQPQHFGDGTRLSIL.

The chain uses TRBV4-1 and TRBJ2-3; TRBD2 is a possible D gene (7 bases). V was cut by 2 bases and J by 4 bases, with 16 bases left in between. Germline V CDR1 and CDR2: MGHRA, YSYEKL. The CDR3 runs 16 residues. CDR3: CASSQPLGGGSDTQYF. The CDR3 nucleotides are TGCGCCAGCAGCCAACCGTTGGGGGGGGGCTCAGATACGCAGTATTTT.

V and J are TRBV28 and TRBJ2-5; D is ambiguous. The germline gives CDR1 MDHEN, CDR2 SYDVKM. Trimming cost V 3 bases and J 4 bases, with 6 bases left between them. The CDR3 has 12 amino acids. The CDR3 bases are TGTGCCAGCAGTTTGACAACAGAGACCCAGTACTTC. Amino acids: CASSLTTETQYF. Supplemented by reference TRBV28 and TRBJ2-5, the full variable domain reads DVKVTQSSRYLVKRTGEKVFLECVQDMDHENMFWYRQDPGLGLRLIYFSYDVKMKEKGDIPEGYSVSREKKERFSLILESASTNQTSMYLCASSLTTETQYFGPGTRLLVL.

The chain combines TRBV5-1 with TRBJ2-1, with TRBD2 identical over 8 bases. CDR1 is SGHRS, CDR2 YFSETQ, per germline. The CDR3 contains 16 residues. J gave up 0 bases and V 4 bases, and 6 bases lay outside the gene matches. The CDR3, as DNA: TGCGCCAGCAGCGCCACTAGCGGAATCTCCTACAATGAGCAGTTCTTC. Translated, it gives CASSATSGISYNEQFF.

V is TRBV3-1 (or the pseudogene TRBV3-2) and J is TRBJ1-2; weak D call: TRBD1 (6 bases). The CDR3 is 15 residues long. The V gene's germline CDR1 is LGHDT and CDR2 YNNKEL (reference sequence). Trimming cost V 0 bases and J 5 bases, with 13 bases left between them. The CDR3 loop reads CASSQDGGTYYGYTF. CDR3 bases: TGTGCCAGCAGCCAAGATGGCGGGACATATTATGGCTACACCTTC.

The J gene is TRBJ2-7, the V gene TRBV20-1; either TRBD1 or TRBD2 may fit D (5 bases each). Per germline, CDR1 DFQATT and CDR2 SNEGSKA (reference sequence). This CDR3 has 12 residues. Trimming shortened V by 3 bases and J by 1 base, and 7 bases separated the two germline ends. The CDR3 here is CSASGGSYEQYF. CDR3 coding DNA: TGCAGTGCTAGTGGGGGATCCTACGAGCAGTACTTC.

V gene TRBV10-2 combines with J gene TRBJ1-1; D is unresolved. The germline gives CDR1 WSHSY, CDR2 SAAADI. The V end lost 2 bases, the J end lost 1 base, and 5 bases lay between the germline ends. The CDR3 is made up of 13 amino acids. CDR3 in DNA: TGCGCCAGCAGTGAGGAACCGAACACTGAAGCTTTCTTT. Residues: CASSEEPNTEAFF.

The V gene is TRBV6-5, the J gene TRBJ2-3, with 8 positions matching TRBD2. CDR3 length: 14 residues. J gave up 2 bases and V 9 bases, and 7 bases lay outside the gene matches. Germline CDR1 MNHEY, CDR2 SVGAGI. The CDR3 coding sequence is TGTGCCAGTTCGGGGGGGGTTAACACAGATACGCAGTATTTT. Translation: CASSGGVNTDTQYF.